These 10 T cell receptor beta chains share one sample of origin, sequenced in a study of response to subunit inactivated influenza vaccine. From the RT-PCR reads, TCRdb called clonotypes with MiXCR, one entry per CDR3 protein. The sample lists some 300,000 distinct CDR3 sequences; roughly 22% were seen once. The starting material was PBMCs from blood, obtained less than 22 months after vaccination. These receptors originate from a man aged 50 to 69 who received an inactivated influenza vaccine.

This clonotype has more than one count but fewer than ten. The chain links TRBV4-1 to TRBJ1-3, with D maybe TRBD1 (5 bases). With 3 bases removed from V and 0 bases from J, the gap between germline ends came to 9 bases. Germline CDR1 and CDR2: MGHRA and YSYEKL. There are 15 residues in the CDR3. The CDR3 loop reads CASSHPGDSGNTIYF. CDR3 nucleotides: TGCGCCAGCAGCCATCCGGGGGACTCTGGAAACACCATATATTTT.

This clonotype was counted a few times. The genes are TRBV9 and TRBJ1-1, with TRBD1 as a possible D gene (5 bases). This CDR3 is built from 12 residues. V lost 3 bases and J 4 bases, leaving 7 bases between the germline ends. The germline gives CDR1 SGDLS, CDR2 YYNGEE. The CDR3 bases are TGTGCCAGCAGCGCCAGGGTCACTGAAGCTTTCTTT. Translation: CASSARVTEAFF.

V usage is TRBV5-5 and J usage is TRBJ2-3; TRBD1 matches 7 bases. Per the germline V gene, CDR1 is SGHKS and CDR2 is YYEKEE (reference sequence). V lost 0 bases to trimming and J lost 4 bases; unmatched junction nucleotides: 8. The CDR3 runs to 16 residues. The CDR3 region is CASSLGYRGRADTQYF. CDR3 sequence (DNA): TGTGCCAGCAGCTTGGGGTACAGGGGCCGGGCAGATACGCAGTATTTT.

This chain uses TRBV7-6 with TRBJ2-1; no clear D. Trimming removed 4 bases from V and 8 bases from J, with 24 bases in between. The germline gives CDR1 SGHVS, CDR2 FNYEAQ. The CDR3 has 17 residues. The CDR3 spells CASSSTSGIRFGYEQFF. The CDR3 DNA follows: TGTGCCAGCAGCTCTACGTCCGGAATCAGGTTCGGGTATGAGCAGTTCTTC.

The V gene is TRBV4-2, the J gene TRBJ1-4, with D perhaps TRBD1 (6 bases). The germline V gene encodes CDR1 LGHNA and CDR2 YNFKEQ. Trimming took off 0 bases at V and 2 bases at J, with 13 bases between the two ends. This CDR3 is 17 amino acids long. CDR3 sequence reads: CASSQEILQGTNEKLFF. The CDR3 DNA is TGTGCCAGCAGCCAAGAAATCCTCCAGGGGACTAATGAAAAACTGTTTTTT.

This clonotype was counted between two and nine times. The V call is TRBV10-3, the J call TRBJ2-3; TRBD2 matches 12 bases. The CDR3 runs to 16 residues. Germline CDR1 is ENHRY and CDR2 is SYGVKD. Trimming cost V 6 bases and J 5 bases; bases outside gene matches: 9. CDR3 sequence reads: CAIRQPGLAGGDTQYF. The CDR3, as DNA: TGTGCCATCAGACAGCCGGGACTAGCGGGCGGAGATACGCAGTATTTT.

The rearrangement joins TRBV5-1 to TRBJ2-1, with 7 bases fitting TRBD2. Germline V gene sequence: CDR1 SGHRS, CDR2 YFSETQ. With V trimmed by 4 bases and J by 0 bases, 10 bases remained unmatched. The CDR3 spans 17 residues. CDR3 in amino acids: CASSPARAGASYNEQFF. CDR3 DNA: TGCGCCAGCAGCCCCGCGCGTGCGGGAGCCTCCTACAATGAGCAGTTCTTC.

The V call is TRBV6-1, the J call TRBJ1-1; perhaps TRBD1 as D (5 bases). V lost 3 bases and J lost 4, with 15 bases in between. CDR1 is MNHNS, CDR2 SASEGT, per germline. The CDR3 length is 15 residues. CDR3 coding DNA: TGTGCCAGCAGTGACAAAAAGGGACCGGGCACTGAAGCTTTCTTT. Protein product: CASSDKKGPGTEAFF.

There are a few counts of this clonotype. V is TRBV24-1 and J is TRBJ2-7, with D tentatively TRBD1 (6 bases). CDR1 KGHDR and CDR2 SFDVKD come from the germline V gene. CDR3 length equals 12 residues. Trimming removed 1 base from V and 12 bases from J, with 12 bases in between. CDR3 region: CATSDFGTPRYF. The CDR3 coding sequence is TGTGCCACCAGTGATTTTGGGACACCCAGGTACTTC.

This clonotype was observed once. The rearrangement links TRBV24-1 to TRBJ2-1; the match to TRBD2 covers 9 bases. J was trimmed by 8 bases and V by 3 bases; bases with no gene match: 13. CDR1 KGHDR and CDR2 SFDVKD come from the germline V gene. The CDR3 extends over 17 amino acids. CDR3 bases: TGTGCCACCAGTGATCCGGTCCGCGGGAGGGTAATCGATGAGCAGTTCTTC. It encodes CATSDPVRGRVIDEQFF.